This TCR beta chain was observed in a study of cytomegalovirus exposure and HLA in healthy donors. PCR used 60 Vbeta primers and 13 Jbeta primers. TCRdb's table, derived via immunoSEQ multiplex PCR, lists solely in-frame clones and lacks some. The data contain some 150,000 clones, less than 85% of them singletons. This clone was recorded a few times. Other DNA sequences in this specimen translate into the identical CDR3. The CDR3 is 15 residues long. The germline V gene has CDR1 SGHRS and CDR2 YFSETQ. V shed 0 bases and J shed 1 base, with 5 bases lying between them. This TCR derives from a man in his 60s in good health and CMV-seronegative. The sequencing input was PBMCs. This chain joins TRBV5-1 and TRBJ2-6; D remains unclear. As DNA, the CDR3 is TGCGCCAGCAGCTTGGGAGGATCTGGGGCCAACGTCCTGACTTTC. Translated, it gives CASSLGGSGANVLTF. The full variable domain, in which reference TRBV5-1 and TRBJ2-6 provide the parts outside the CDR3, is KAGVTQTPRYLIKTRGQQVTLSCSPISGHRSVSWYQQTPGQGLQFLFEYFSETQRNKGNFPGRFSGRQFSNSRSEMNVSTLELGDSALYLCASSLGGSGANVLTFGAGSRLTVL.